The clone carrying this TCR beta chain was recorded many times. The antigen is unknown. TCRdb passed the 5' RACE reads through MiXCR, listing each CDR3 protein once. Seen here are about 75,000 distinct CDR3 sequences, around 7.1% observed once, and the top ten hold about 27%. The record originates from a study of T cells after yellow fever vaccination. Points from the study as a whole: Post-booster reappearance was seen for most primary-vaccination clones (about 95% CD4, 75% to 90% CD8).

This CDR3 has 14 residues. The V gene's germline CDR1 is MNHEY and CDR2 SVGEGT. Trimming pared 7 bases from V and 4 bases from J, leaving 14 bases between. The sequenced sample was CD8+ T cells sorted from PBMCs, obtained approximately 11 days after the first yellow fever vaccination. The chain links TRBV6-2 or TRBV6-3 to TRBJ2-1; D remains ambiguous. This TCR came from a man younger than 30 who received the YFV17D yellow fever vaccine. CDR3 in amino acids: CASTSATVYNEQFF. DNA for the CDR3: TGTGCCAGCACGTCGGCTACCGTTTACAATGAGCAGTTCTTC.